This T cell receptor (beta chain) was recovered during a study of T-cell reconstitution after alpha-beta-depleted transplantation in children. The CDR3 runs 19 residues. Germline assignment: CDR1 MGHRA and CDR2 YSYEKL. Trimming at V came to 0 bases and at J to 9 bases, leaving 15 bases not matched to a gene. TCRbeta library preparation incorporated unique molecular identifiers. TCRdb redid the calling of the PCR reads with MiXCR, one entry per CDR3 protein. The sample has 500,000 to 600,000 distinct CDR3 sequences; about a quarter are singletons. The receptor's source is a boy in the first two years of life with Wiskott-Aldrich syndrome, due to receive a stem cell transplant. This chain uses TRBV4-1 with TRBJ2-2; 11 bases line up with TRBD2. The specimen comprised PBMCs, sampled before TCRalphabeta/CD19-depleted stem cell transplant. The CDR3, as DNA: TGCGCCAGCAGCCAAGAGCTTCCTAGCGGGAGGTGGCGGATCTGGGAGCTGTTTTTT. Amino acid sequence: CASSQELPSGRWRIWELFF.